The 28 T cell receptor beta chains below were found in one sample sequenced in a study of molecular identifiers for immune sequencing clone quantification. TCRdb reprocessed the PCR reads with MiXCR, giving one entry per CDR3 protein. The sample has about half a million distinct CDR3 sequences, around 23% seen once. Material: naive CD8+ T cells from blood, with Jurkat cell RNA spiked in. Subset defined: FACS-sorted CD8+CD4-CCR7+CD45RA+ naive T cells. All receptors come from a human donor in good health. Some libraries in this study had Jurkat cell RNA spiked in.

This clonotype was seen more than once but under ten times. In DNA form, the CDR3 reads TGTGCCAGCACGACTAGCCCCGCCGGGGAGCTGTTTTTT. Encoded protein: CASTTSPAGELFF. This chain links TRBV2 with TRBJ2-2, with TRBD2 identical over 7 bases. Germline CDR1 SNHLY, CDR2 FYNNEI. CDR3 length: 13 residues. V gave up 7 bases and J gave up 6 bases; unmatched junction bases: 5. The full variable domain, rest sourced from reference TRBV2 and TRBJ2-2, is EPEVTQTPSHQVTQMGQEVILRCVPISNHLYFYWYRQILGQKVEFLVSFYNNEISEKSEIFDDQFSVERPDGSNFTLKIRSTKLEDSAMYFCASTTSPAGELFFGEGSRLTVL.

This chain joins TRBV6-6 and TRBJ2-1; D perhaps matches TRBD1 (5 bases). V lost 5 bases and J lost 8, with 22 bases in between. This CDR3 region has 16 residues. Germline values: CDR1 MNHNY, CDR2 SVGAGI (reference sequence). The CDR3 is CASSQSDRSLEDEQFF. The CDR3 DNA reads as TGTGCCAGCAGTCAATCAGACAGAAGCCTCGAGGATGAGCAGTTCTTC.

The sample holds many counts of this clonotype. The chain joins TRBV7-6 to TRBJ2-7; no firm D call. CDR1 is SGHVS and CDR2 is FNYEAQ in the germline V gene. V was shortened by 5 bases and J by 1 base, with 9 bases between the two germline ends. The CDR3 loop spans 13 amino acids. The CDR3 protein is CASSTDGSYEQYF. The CDR3 nucleotides are TGTGCCAGCAGCACGGACGGTTCCTACGAGCAGTACTTC.

This clonotype has a count of ten or more. DNA of the CDR3: TGCGCCAGCAGCCAAGAGGCAGGCATGAACACTGAAGCTTTCTTT. Its translation is CASSQEAGMNTEAFF. This sequence joins TRBV4-1 and TRBJ1-1; D is unresolved. Between the trimmed V and J ends, which lost 0 bases and 0 bases, there was a span of 8 bases. Germline-derived CDR1 and CDR2 are MGHRA and YSYEKL. There are 15 residues in the CDR3.

At least ten counts were recorded for this clonotype. The V gene is TRBV29-1, the J gene TRBJ1-4, with 7 bases identical to TRBD1. V lost 1 base and J lost 7; bases outside the gene matches: 3. The CDR3 runs to 13 residues. CDR1 and CDR2 (germline): SQVTM, ANQGSEA. CDR3 DNA: TGCAGCGTTGAAGTCAGGGGGTTTGAAAAACTGTTTTTT. Its protein is CSVEVRGFEKLFF.

There are a few counts of this clonotype. The chain joins TRBV4-3 to TRBJ2-5, with 7 bases that match TRBD2. Trimming cost V 0 bases and J 5 bases; bases outside gene matches: 6. CDR1 and CDR2 (germline): LGHNA, YSLEER. The CDR3 covers 15 residues. This CDR3 reads CASSQDRGSIETQYF. The CDR3 DNA reads as TGCGCCAGCAGCCAAGATCGCGGGAGTATTGAGACCCAGTACTTC.

This clonotype was counted many times. The gene calls are TRBV4-1 and TRBJ2-1; TRBD1 aligns across 11 bases. The CDR3 consists of 17 residues. The trim removed 0 bases at V and 8 bases at J, leaving 9 bases unmatched. Germline V gene sequence: CDR1 MGHRA, CDR2 YSYEKL. The CDR3 region has the DNA TGCGCCAGCAGCCAAGACTTGGGACAGGGGGTAAAAGATGAGCAGTTCTTC. This sequence encodes CASSQDLGQGVKDEQFF.

The J gene is TRBJ2-1, the V gene TRBV6-2 or TRBV6-3; tentative D call: TRBD2 (6 bases). The germline V gene has CDR1 MNHEY and CDR2 SVGEGT. Trimming removed 2 bases from V and 5 bases from J, with 19 bases in between. This CDR3 region has 17 residues. The CDR3 nucleotides are TGTGCCAGCAGTTACCGAGCAGCGGGTTCCCGTAACAATGAGCAGTTCTTC. Translating it yields CASSYRAAGSRNNEQFF.

A note on this clonotype: Since a much larger clone is just one base distant, this may be a read error. The chain recombines TRBV14 with TRBJ1-1; the D is unclear. From germline, CDR1 is SGHDN and CDR2 FVKESK. The CDR3 spans 12 residues. The V end was cut by 9 bases, the J end by 6 bases, with 14 bases between. This CDR3 is CASSAGEAEAFF. CDR3 nucleotide sequence: TGTGCCAGTTCGGCGGGTGAGGCTGAAGCTTTCTTT.

Concerning this clonotype itself: An end of the junction does not agree with germline; a read error may underlie this. V and J are TRBV9 and TRBJ2-7; the match to TRBD1 covers 9 bases. CDR3 length: 15 amino acids. Germline V gene data show CDR1 as SGDLS and CDR2 as YYNGEE. The CDR3 DNA sequence: TGTGCCAGCAGCTCGGGGGACAGGGCTGTCTCCGAGCGGTACTTC. Translating gives CASSSGDRAVSERYF. The variable domain in full, completed from reference TRBV9 and TRBJ2-7, reads DSGVTQTPKHLITATGQRVTLRCSPRSGDLSVYWYQQSLDQGLQFLIQYYNGEERAKGNILERFSAQQFPDLHSELNLSSLELGDSALYFCASSSGDRAVSERYFGPGTRLTVT.

Concerning this clonotype: Germline is not matched at one junction end, which may reflect a read error. The chain recombines TRBV24-1 with TRBJ2-1; D not resolved. This CDR3 is built from 13 residues. CDR1 and CDR2 from the germline V gene are KGHDR and SFDVKD. The CDR3 loop reads CATSDPSVNEQSF. DNA for the CDR3: TGTGCCACCAGTGATCCCTCGGTCAATGAGCAGTCCTTC.

A note on this clonotype: A read error may be the cause here, since a much bigger clone is one base away. The conserved final phenylalanine or tryptophan is absent from the CDR3, which likely points to a read error. The chain uses TRBV7-2 and TRBJ2-7, with D uncertain. With 9 bases removed from V and 0 bases from J, the gap between germline ends came to 12 bases. The CDR3 is 13 amino acids. Germline lookup yields CDR1 SGHTA and CDR2 FQGNSA. For the CDR3, the DNA is TGTGCCAGTCTGGAGTCCACCTCCTACGAGCAGTACTCC. Translated, it gives CASLESTSYEQYS.

The sample holds many counts of this clonotype. The chain's CDR3 is CASSYEDRHRYGYTF. The CDR3 coding sequence is TGTGCCAGCAGTTACGAGGACAGGCACCGCTATGGCTACACCTTC. The chain links TRBV7-2 to TRBJ1-2, with 7 nucleotides matching TRBD1. The ends lost 6 bases at V and 4 bases at J; junction bases unmatched: 11. Germline V gene lookup returns CDR1 SGHTA and CDR2 FQGNSA. The CDR3 contains 15 residues.

To note about this clonotype: This sequence may be a read error, since a much larger clone differs from it by one base. The chain combines TRBV19 with TRBJ2-4; possible D gene TRBD2, 5 bases. This CDR3 is 12 amino acids long. From germline, CDR1 is LNHDA and CDR2 SQIVND (reference sequence). As DNA, the CDR3 is TGTGCCGGTAGTATCGCAGCGGTAGTTCAGTACTTC. It encodes CAGSIAAVVQYF.

This clonotype was seen a handful of times. This chain joins TRBV19 and TRBJ1-5, with 11 bases that match TRBD1. Germline V gives CDR1 LNHDA, CDR2 SQIVND (reference sequence). The CDR3 loop spans 16 amino acids. The ends lost 7 bases at V and 5 bases at J; junction bases unmatched: 10. The CDR3 here is CASNDPGQGAYQPQHF. The CDR3 nucleotides read TGTGCCAGTAATGATCCCGGACAGGGGGCTTATCAGCCCCAGCATTTT. The full variable domain, its missing parts supplied by reference TRBV19 and TRBJ1-5, is DGGITQSPKYLFRKEGQNVTLSCEQNLNHDAMYWYRQDPGQGLRLIYYSQIVNDFQKGDIAEGYSVSREKKESFPLTVTSAQKNPTAFYLCASNDPGQGAYQPQHFGDGTRLSIL.

Notes on this clonotype: This may come from a read error, since a much larger clone is one base off. This chain uses TRBV11-2 with TRBJ2-3; D gene ambiguous. Germline loops: CDR1 SGHAT, CDR2 FQNNGV. The ends were cut back, 3 bases at V and 6 bases at J, with 19 bases in the middle. The CDR3 runs to 16 residues. CDR3 residues: CASSFDPGHLLDTQYF. CDR3 sequence (DNA): TGTGCCAGCAGCTTTGACCCGGGCCATCTCCTGGATACGCAGTATTTT.

Concerning this clonotype itself: The junction departs from germline at one end; a sequencing error may be responsible. V and J are TRBV27 and TRBJ1-2; no firm D call. From germline, CDR1 is MNHEY and CDR2 SMNVEV (reference sequence). This CDR3 has 14 residues. The CDR3 DNA is TGTACCAGCAGGCCGAACAGCTCTAACTATGGCTACACCTTC. This codes for CTSRPNSSNYGYTF.

Of note for this clonotype: It is likely a read error, because the conserved phenylalanine at the end of the CDR3 is missing. The chain has TRBV4-3 and TRBJ1-2; 8 nucleotides agree with TRBD1. The germline V gene encodes CDR1 LGHNA and CDR2 YSLEER. The CDR3 covers 15 residues. The ends lost 3 bases at V and 5 bases at J; junction bases unmatched: 8. The CDR3 bases are TGCGCCAGCAGCCAGGGAACGACAGGGGTGTATGGCTACACCTCC. Amino acids: CASSQGTTGVYGYTS.

The chain uses TRBV29-1 and TRBJ2-1; D gene uncertain. Germline CDR1 is SQVTM and CDR2 is ANQGSEA. The CDR3 is 12 amino acids. Trimming stripped 7 bases from V and 2 bases from J, with 9 bases between. In DNA form, the CDR3 reads TGCAGCGGGACCGGTACCTACAATGAGCAGTTCTTC. Amino acid sequence: CSGTGTYNEQFF.

CDR3 amino acids: CSAHRGETQYF. The CDR3 DNA reads TGCAGTGCTCATCGGGGAGAGACCCAGTACTTC. The gene calls are TRBV20-1 and TRBJ2-5; tentative D call: TRBD2 (5 bases). The CDR3 runs 11 residues. Trimming removed 5 bases at V and 4 bases at J, with 8 bases between. The germline CDR1 and CDR2 sequences are DFQATT and SNEGSKA (reference sequence).

The chain carries TRBV7-7 and TRBJ1-5; 7 nucleotides align to TRBD1. Germline CDR1 is SSHAT and CDR2 is FNYEAQ (reference sequence). The CDR3 covers 20 residues. V lost 5 bases, J lost 0 bases, and 19 bases stayed unmatched. CDR3 loop: CASSPTQYRGRNNSNQPQHF. The CDR3 DNA follows: TGTGCCAGCAGCCCGACCCAATACAGGGGACGGAATAATAGCAATCAGCCCCAGCATTTT.

This clonotype was seen ten or more times. The rearrangement links TRBV6-5 to TRBJ1-1; D possibly corresponds to TRBD1 (5 bases). Trimming cost V 2 bases and J 5 bases, with 21 bases left between them. The length of the CDR3 is 17 residues. Per germline, CDR1 MNHEY and CDR2 SVGAGI. The CDR3, as DNA: TGTGCCAGCAGTTACCCGCGTTTGGGGGGGAAAGGGACTGAAGCTTTCTTT. It yields the protein CASSYPRLGGKGTEAFF.

The sample holds a few counts of this clonotype. The rearrangement joins TRBV4-3 to TRBJ1-2; TRBD1 matches 9 bases. V trimming: 4 bases; J trimming: 1 base; junction bases outside the gene matches: 13. The CDR3 has 18 residues. Germline V gives CDR1 LGHNA, CDR2 YSLEER. The CDR3 reads CASSPQLTGGAFNYGYTF. For the CDR3, the DNA is TGCGCCAGCAGCCCCCAATTGACAGGGGGTGCCTTTAACTATGGCTACACCTTC.

This clonotype was counted between two and nine times. The V and J genes are TRBV12-3 or TRBV12-4 and TRBJ1-1; TRBD1 matches at 7 bases. With V trimmed by 6 bases and J by 6 bases, 10 bases remained unmatched. CDR3 length: 14 amino acids. CDR3 sequence reads: CASSPLTGFSEAFF. DNA for the CDR3: TGTGCCAGCAGCCCCTTGACAGGGTTCTCTGAAGCTTTCTTT.

Concerning this clonotype: The junction differs from germline at one of its ends, possibly a read error. The chain recombines TRBV5-1 with TRBJ1-1; D not resolved. Looked up from germline, CDR1 is SGHRS and CDR2 is YFSETQ. The CDR3 runs 14 residues. For the CDR3, the DNA is TGCGCCAGCAGCTTGGGCGGCCTGGGCACTGAAGCTCTCTTT. Its protein is CASSLGGLGTEALF.

This clonotype occurred many times. This chain connects TRBV29-1 to TRBJ2-3, with 15 bases matching TRBD2. CDR1 and CDR2 (germline): SQVTM, ANQGSEA. V trimming: 8 bases; J trimming: 4 bases; junction bases outside the gene matches: 16. There are 18 residues in the CDR3. CDR3 residues: CSLFGLAGGQWFSDTQYF. The CDR3 coding sequence is TGCAGCTTGTTCGGACTAGCGGGGGGGCAATGGTTTTCAGATACGCAGTATTTT.

The chain uses TRBV11-3 and TRBJ2-5, with 8 bases lining up with TRBD2. Germline V CDR1 and CDR2: SGHNT, YENEEA. The trim removed 5 bases at V and 7 bases at J, leaving 21 bases unmatched. The CDR3 sequence is 18 residues long. CDR3 region: CASSPRRGLGGRQMTQYF. The CDR3 DNA sequence: TGTGCCAGCAGCCCACGTCGGGGACTAGGCGGGAGACAGATGACCCAGTACTTC.

This chain joins TRBV7-6 and TRBJ2-5, with no clear D. V dropped 1 base and J dropped 3 bases, with 12 bases sitting between them. CDR3 size: 15 residues. The germline V gene has CDR1 SGHVS and CDR2 FNYEAQ. The chain's CDR3 is CASSLVAAPKETQYF. Here the CDR3 DNA reads TGTGCCAGCAGCTTAGTGGCAGCCCCAAAAGAGACCCAGTACTTC.